This TCR beta chain comes out of a study of shared clonotypes between healthy human individuals. V shed 0 bases, J shed 8 bases, and the junction held 11 bases outside the gene matches. The germline V gene encodes CDR1 SGHAT and CDR2 FQNNGV. The CDR3 is 16 residues long. Here immunoSEQ multiplex PCR was the method, and the copy in TCRdb shows in-frame clones only, minus some. The sample holds roughly 650,000 clones, about 96% seen once. The sequenced material came from naive CD4+ T cells sorted from blood. Indicated subset: CD45RA+ positively selected. The chain has TRBV11-2 and TRBJ1-2; 8 bases map to TRBD1. The sequence derives from a woman in her twenties or thirties in good health. The CDR3 loop reads CASSLDSLTGGNGYTF. The CDR3 DNA sequence: TGTGCCAGCAGCTTAGATTCACTAACAGGGGGAAACGGCTACACCTTC. Based on the CDR3 plus reference TRBV11-2 and TRBJ1-2, the full variable domain is EAGVAQSPRYKIIEKRQSVAFWCNPISGHATLYWYQQILGQGPKLLIQFQNNGVVDDSQLPKDRFSAERLKGVDSTLKIQPAKLEDSAVYLCASSLDSLTGGNGYTFGSGTRLTVV.